This is a list of T cell receptor beta chains from one sample in a study of blood T cells in healthy people across ages. MiXCR, applied by TCRdb to the 5' RACE reads, yields one record per CDR3 protein. The profile shows about 570,000 distinct CDR3 sequences, roughly a quarter of them singletons. Sequencing was carried out using blood. These receptors all stem from a woman aged 70 to 79 in good health. Each CDR3 is given with its conserved first and last residue. The order of the fields is clone size, D gene, J gene, V gene, CDR3 protein, CDR3 DNA. A D gene is named only where the DNA matches it firmly. The size of a clone is reported for some rows only, either as once, few or many, or as a class for expanded clones.

clone_size: once; d_call: TRBD2; j_call: TRBJ2-5; v_call: TRBV6-6; cdr3_aa: CASNPTGGQETQYF; cdr3_nt: TGTGCCAGCAACCCCACGGGGGGGCAAGAGACCCAGTACTTC
clone_size: few; d_call: -; j_call: TRBJ1-4; v_call: TRBV5-1; cdr3_aa: CASSLESGVSNEKLFF; cdr3_nt: TGCGCCAGCAGCTTGGAGTCTGGGGTGTCTAATGAAAAACTGTTTTTT
clone_size: -; d_call: -; j_call: TRBJ1-5; v_call: TRBV7-8; cdr3_aa: CASSLVVGGPQPQHF; cdr3_nt: TGTGCCAGCAGCTTAGTTGTGGGGGGACCTCAGCCCCAGCATTTT
clone_size: -; d_call: -; j_call: TRBJ2-3; v_call: TRBV3-1; cdr3_aa: CASSQNADTQYF; cdr3_nt: TGTGCCAGCAGCCAGAACGCAGATACGCAGTATTTT
clone_size: few; d_call: -; j_call: TRBJ2-5; v_call: TRBV5-1; cdr3_aa: CASSFYPSTGTQETQYF; cdr3_nt: TGCGCCAGCAGCTTTTATCCGTCAACGGGGACCCAAGAGACCCAGTACTTC
clone_size: -; d_call: TRBD1; j_call: TRBJ1-1; v_call: TRBV7-2; cdr3_aa: CASSLSRRGGTGGGVNTEAFF; cdr3_nt: TGTGCCAGCAGCTTAAGCCGAAGAGGTGGGACAGGGGGCGGTGTGAACACTGAAGCTTTCTTT
clone_size: few; d_call: -; j_call: TRBJ1-2; v_call: TRBV29-1; cdr3_aa: CSVDRLWGPGYGYTF; cdr3_nt: TGCAGCGTTGATAGGCTCTGGGGGCCGGGCTATGGCTACACCTTC
clone_size: few; d_call: -; j_call: TRBJ2-7; v_call: TRBV28; cdr3_aa: CAISGNSGAYEQYF; cdr3_nt: TGTGCCATCTCCGGCAACTCAGGGGCCTACGAGCAGTACTTC
clone_size: many; d_call: -; j_call: TRBJ2-3; v_call: TRBV20-1; cdr3_aa: CSASGGAKSTQYF; cdr3_nt: TGCAGTGCCTCAGGGGGGGCTAAGTCAACGCAGTATTTT
clone_size: many; d_call: TRBD1; j_call: TRBJ2-2; v_call: TRBV7-3; cdr3_aa: CASSLDRDSTGELFF; cdr3_nt: TGTGCCAGCAGCTTGGACAGGGATAGCACCGGGGAGCTGTTTTTT
clone_size: -; d_call: TRBD1; j_call: TRBJ1-1; v_call: TRBV20-1; cdr3_aa: CSAKRGQGTMNTEAFF; cdr3_nt: TGCAGTGCTAAGAGAGGACAGGGAACCATGAACACTGAAGCTTTCTTT
clone_size: -; d_call: TRBD2; j_call: TRBJ2-1; v_call: TRBV5-5; cdr3_aa: CASSLVLAGGLSYNEQFF; cdr3_nt: TGTGCCAGCAGCTTGGTACTAGCGGGGGGGCTCTCCTACAATGAGCAGTTCTTC
clone_size: -; d_call: -; j_call: TRBJ1-2; v_call: TRBV2; cdr3_aa: CASCPTDSSMGYTF; cdr3_nt: TGTGCCAGCTGCCCCACGGACAGTTCCATGGGCTACACCTTC
clone_size: few; d_call: TRBD1; j_call: TRBJ1-4; v_call: TRBV15; cdr3_aa: CATSSRTGGNEKLFF; cdr3_nt: TGTGCCACCAGCAGCAGGACAGGGGGCAATGAAAAACTGTTTTTT
clone_size: -; d_call: TRBD1; j_call: TRBJ2-3; v_call: TRBV5-1; cdr3_aa: CASSSQGASSTDTQYF; cdr3_nt: TGCGCCAGCAGCTCTCAGGGGGCGTCTAGCACAGATACGCAGTATTTT
clone_size: few; d_call: -; j_call: TRBJ2-5; v_call: TRBV3-1; cdr3_aa: CASSQDRATQYF; cdr3_nt: TGTGCCAGCAGCCAAGATAGAGCGACCCAGTACTTC
clone_size: once; d_call: TRBD1; j_call: TRBJ2-1; v_call: TRBV27; cdr3_aa: CASSLGQENLLPGWDEQFF; cdr3_nt: TGTGCCAGCAGTCTGGGACAGGAGAACCTCCTTCCCGGCTGGGATGAGCAGTTCTTC
clone_size: few; d_call: TRBD1; j_call: TRBJ2-5; v_call: TRBV20-1; cdr3_aa: CSGTGTGVETQYF; cdr3_nt: TGCAGTGGCACTGGGACAGGCGTGGAGACCCAGTACTTC
clone_size: few; d_call: TRBD2; j_call: TRBJ2-1; v_call: TRBV9; cdr3_aa: CASSVDSGDYYNEQFF; cdr3_nt: TGTGCCAGCAGCGTAGATAGCGGGGATTACTACAATGAGCAGTTCTTC
clone_size: few; d_call: -; j_call: TRBJ1-4; v_call: TRBV7-9; cdr3_aa: CASSLLGKLFF; cdr3_nt: TGTGCCAGCAGCTTACTTGGCAAACTGTTTTTT
clone_size: -; d_call: TRBD1; j_call: TRBJ1-1; v_call: TRBV20-1; cdr3_aa: CSASRGATEAFF; cdr3_nt: TGCAGTGCTAGCAGGGGGGCCACTGAAGCTTTCTTT